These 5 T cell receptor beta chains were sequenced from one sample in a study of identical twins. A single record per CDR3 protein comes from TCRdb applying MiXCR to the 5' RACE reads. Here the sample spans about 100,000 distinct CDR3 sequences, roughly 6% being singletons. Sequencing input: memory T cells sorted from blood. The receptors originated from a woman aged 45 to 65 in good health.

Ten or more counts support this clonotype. CDR3: CASSPHGNSGANVLTF. The CDR3, as DNA: TGTGCCAGCAGCCCTCACGGGAACTCTGGGGCCAACGTCCTGACTTTC. V gene TRBV11-2 combines with J gene TRBJ2-6; the D gene is possibly TRBD2 (5 bases). The CDR3 extends over 16 amino acids. V lost 5 bases, J lost 0 bases, and 11 bases lay in between. The germline V gene encodes CDR1 SGHAT and CDR2 FQNNGV.

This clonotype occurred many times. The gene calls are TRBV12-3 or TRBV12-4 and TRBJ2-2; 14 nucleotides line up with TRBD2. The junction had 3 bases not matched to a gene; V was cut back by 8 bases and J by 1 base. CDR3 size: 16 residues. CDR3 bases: TGTGCCAGCGGGACTAGCGGGAGACAGAACACCGGGGAGCTGTTTTTT. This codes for CASGTSGRQNTGELFF.

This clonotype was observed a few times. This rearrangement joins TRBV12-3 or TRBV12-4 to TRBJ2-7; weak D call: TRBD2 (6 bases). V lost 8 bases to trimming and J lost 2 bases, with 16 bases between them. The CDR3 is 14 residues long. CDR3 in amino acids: CASRPGGLTYEQYF. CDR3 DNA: TGTGCCAGCCGACCAGGAGGGCTTACCTACGAGCAGTACTTC.

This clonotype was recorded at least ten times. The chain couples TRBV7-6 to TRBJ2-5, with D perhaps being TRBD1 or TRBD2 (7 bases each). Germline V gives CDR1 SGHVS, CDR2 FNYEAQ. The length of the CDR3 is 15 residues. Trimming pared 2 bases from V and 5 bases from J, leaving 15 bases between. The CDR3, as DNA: TGTGCCAGCAGCTTACAGGGGGGGGGGCTCGAGACCCAGTACTTC. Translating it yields CASSLQGGGLETQYF. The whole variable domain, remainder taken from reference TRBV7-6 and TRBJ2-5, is GAGVSQSPRYKVTKRGQDVALRCDPISGHVSLYWYRQALGQGPEFLTYFNYEAQQDKSGLPNDRFSAERPEGSISTLTIQRTEQRDSAMYRCASSLQGGGLETQYFGPGTRLLVL.

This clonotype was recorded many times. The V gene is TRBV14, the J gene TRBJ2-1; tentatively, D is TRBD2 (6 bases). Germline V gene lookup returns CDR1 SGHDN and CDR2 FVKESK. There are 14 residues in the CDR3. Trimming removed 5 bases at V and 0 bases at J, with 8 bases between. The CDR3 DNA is TGTGCCAGCAGCGGCGGGACCTCCTACAATGAGCAGTTCTTC. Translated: CASSGGTSYNEQFF.